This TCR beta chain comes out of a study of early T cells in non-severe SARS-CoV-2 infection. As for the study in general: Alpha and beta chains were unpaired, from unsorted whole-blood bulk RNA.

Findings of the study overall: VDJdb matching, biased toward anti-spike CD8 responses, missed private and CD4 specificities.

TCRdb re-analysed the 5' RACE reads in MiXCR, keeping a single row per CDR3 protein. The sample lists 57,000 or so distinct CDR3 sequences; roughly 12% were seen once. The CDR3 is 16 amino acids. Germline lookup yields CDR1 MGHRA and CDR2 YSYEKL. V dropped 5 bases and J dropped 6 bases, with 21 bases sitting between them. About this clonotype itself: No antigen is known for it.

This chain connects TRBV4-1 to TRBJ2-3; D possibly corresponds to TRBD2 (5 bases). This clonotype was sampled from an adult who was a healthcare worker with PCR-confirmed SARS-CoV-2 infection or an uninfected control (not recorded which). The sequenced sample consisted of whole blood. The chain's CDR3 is CASSSPGLGRDDTQYF. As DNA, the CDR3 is TGCGCCAGCAGCTCCCCTGGACTGGGGAGAGATGATACGCAGTATTTT.